This T cell receptor (beta chain) was found in a study of blood T cells in healthy people across ages. Findings and caveats of the study: Donor CMV infection status was unknown, possibly confounding age-related changes in expanded clonotypes. Diversity of TCR beta per million T cells declined in a roughly linear way with age.

Together with a sample-barcoded 5' primer, a J-beta primer mix was included in a second PCR lasting roughly 6 to 12 cycles. One entry per CDR3 protein results from TCRdb running MiXCR on the 5' RACE reads. Counted here are hundreds of thousands of distinct CDR3 sequences, approximately 40% occurring once; the ten biggest clones make up around 32%. Trimming removed 0 bases at V and 4 bases at J, with 4 bases between. The CDR3 has 14 amino acids. The V gene's germline CDR1 is LGHDT and CDR2 YNNKEL (reference sequence). This clonotype was seen a handful of times. The antigen is unknown. The V call is TRBV3-1, the J call TRBJ2-6, with unresolved D. Source material: blood. The clonotype comes from an elderly man in good health. The chain's CDR3 is CASSQDLGANVLTF. For the CDR3, the DNA is TGTGCCAGCAGCCAAGATTTAGGGGCCAACGTCCTGACTTTC.